This T cell receptor (beta chain) was recovered during a study of control samples from healthy donors and cancer patients. The repertoire was sequenced with immunoSEQ multiplex PCR; TCRdb's copy has only in-frame clones and lacks some. Found here are 130,000 to 150,000 clones, 75% to 90% of them singletons; the top ten hold over 4.5%. This clone was found a few times. The sequence derives from a young man in good health. The sequenced sample consisted of blood.

The CDR3 coding sequence is TGTGCCATCAGTGAGTCGATCCCTAAAGATACGCAGTATTTT. Amino acid sequence: CAISESIPKDTQYF. The chain couples TRBV10-3 to TRBJ2-3; D not resolved. Trimming took 0 bases from V and 5 from J, leaving 9 bases between them. The CDR3 consists of 14 residues. Germline V lookup: CDR1 ENHRY, CDR2 SYGVKD.